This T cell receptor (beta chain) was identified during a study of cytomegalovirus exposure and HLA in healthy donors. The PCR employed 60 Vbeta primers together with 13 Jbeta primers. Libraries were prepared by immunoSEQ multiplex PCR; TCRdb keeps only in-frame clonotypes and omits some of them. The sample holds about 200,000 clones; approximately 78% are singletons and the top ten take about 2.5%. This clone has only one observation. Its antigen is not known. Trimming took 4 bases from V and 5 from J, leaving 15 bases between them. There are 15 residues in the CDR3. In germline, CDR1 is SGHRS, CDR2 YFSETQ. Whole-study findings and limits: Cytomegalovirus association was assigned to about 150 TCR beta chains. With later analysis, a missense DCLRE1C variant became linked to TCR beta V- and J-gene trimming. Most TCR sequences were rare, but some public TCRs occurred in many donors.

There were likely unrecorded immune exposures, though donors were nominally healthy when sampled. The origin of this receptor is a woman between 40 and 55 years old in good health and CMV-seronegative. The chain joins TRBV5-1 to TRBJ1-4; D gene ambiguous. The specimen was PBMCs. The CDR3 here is CASSPYSQANEKLFF. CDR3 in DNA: TGCGCCAGCAGCCCCTACTCCCAGGCGAATGAAAAACTGTTTTTT.